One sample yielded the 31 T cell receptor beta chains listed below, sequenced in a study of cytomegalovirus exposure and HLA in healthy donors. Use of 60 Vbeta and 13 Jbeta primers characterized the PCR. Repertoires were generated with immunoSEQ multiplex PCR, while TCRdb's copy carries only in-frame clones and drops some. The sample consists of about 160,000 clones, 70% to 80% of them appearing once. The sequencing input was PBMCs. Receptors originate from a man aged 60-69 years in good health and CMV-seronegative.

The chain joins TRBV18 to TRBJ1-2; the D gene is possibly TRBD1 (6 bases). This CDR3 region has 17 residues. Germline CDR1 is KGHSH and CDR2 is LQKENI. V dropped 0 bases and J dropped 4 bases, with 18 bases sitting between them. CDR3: CASSPPGTSPTLYGYTF. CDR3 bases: TGTGCCAGCTCACCACCTGGGACAAGTCCGACCCTCTATGGCTACACCTTC.

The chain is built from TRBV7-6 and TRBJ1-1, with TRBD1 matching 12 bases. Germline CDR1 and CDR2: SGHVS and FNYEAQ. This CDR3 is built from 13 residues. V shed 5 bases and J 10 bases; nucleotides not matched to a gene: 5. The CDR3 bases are TGTGCCAGCAGCGCGGGACAGGGGGCTGGAGCTTTCTTT. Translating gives CASSAGQGAGAFF.

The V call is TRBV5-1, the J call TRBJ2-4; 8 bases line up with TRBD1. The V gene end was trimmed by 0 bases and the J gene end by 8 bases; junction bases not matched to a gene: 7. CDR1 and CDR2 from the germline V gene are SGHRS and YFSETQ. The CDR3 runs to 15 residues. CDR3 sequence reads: CASSLENRGADIQYF. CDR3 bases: TGCGCCAGCAGCTTGGAAAACAGGGGGGCGGACATTCAGTACTTC.

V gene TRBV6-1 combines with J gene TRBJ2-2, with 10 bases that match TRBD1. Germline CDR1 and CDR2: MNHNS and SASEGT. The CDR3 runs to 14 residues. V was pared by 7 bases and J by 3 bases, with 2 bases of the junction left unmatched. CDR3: CASIGQGDTGELFF. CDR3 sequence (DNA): TGTGCCAGCATTGGACAGGGGGACACCGGGGAGCTGTTTTTT.

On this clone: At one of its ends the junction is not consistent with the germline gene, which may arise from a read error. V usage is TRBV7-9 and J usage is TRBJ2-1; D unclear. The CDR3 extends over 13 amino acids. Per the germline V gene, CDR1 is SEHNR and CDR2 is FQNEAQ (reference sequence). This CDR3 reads CSSSSTPYNEQFF. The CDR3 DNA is TGTTCCAGCAGTTCAACTCCGTACAATGAGCAGTTCTTC.

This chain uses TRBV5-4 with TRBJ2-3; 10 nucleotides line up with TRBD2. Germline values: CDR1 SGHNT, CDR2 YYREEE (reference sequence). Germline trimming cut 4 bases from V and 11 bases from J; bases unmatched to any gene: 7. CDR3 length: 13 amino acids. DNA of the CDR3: TGTGCCAGCAGCATAGCAGGGACTAGCGAGCAGTATTTT. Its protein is CASSIAGTSEQYF. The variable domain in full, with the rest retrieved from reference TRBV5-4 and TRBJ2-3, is ETGVTQSPTHLIKTRGQQVTLRCSSQSGHNTVSWYQQALGQGPQFIFQYYREEENGRGNFPPRFSGLQFPNYSSELNVNALELDDSALYLCASSIAGTSEQYFGPGTRLTVL.

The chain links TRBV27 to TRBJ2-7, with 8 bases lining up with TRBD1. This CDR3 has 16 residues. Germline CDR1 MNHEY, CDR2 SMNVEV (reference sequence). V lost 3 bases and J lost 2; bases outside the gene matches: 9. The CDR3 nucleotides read TGTGCCAGCAGTTTGGGAAGTGGGACAGGAACCTACGAGCAGTACTTC. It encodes CASSLGSGTGTYEQYF.

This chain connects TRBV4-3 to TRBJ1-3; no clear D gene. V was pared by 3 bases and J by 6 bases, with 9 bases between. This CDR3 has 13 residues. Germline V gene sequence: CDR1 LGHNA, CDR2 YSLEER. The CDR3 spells CASSQDLENTIYF. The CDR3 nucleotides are TGCGCCAGCAGCCAGGACTTAGAAAACACCATATATTTT.

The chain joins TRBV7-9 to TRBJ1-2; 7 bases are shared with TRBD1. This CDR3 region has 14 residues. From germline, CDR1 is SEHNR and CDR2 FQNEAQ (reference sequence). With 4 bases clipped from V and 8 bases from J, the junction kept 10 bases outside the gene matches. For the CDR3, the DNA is TGTGCCAGCAGCTATATAGGGGGCTCAGGCGGCTACACCTTC. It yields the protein CASSYIGGSGGYTF.

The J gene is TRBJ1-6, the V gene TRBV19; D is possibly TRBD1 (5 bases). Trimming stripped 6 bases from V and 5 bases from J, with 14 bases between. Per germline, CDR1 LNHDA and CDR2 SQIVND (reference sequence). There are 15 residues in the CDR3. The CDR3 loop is CASSLTTEDNSPLHF. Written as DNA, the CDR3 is TGTGCCAGTAGCTTGACGACAGAGGATAATTCACCCCTCCACTTT.

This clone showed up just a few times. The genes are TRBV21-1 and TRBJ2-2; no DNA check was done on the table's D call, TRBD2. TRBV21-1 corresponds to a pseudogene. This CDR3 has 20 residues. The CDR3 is CASRAGTMTSGGANTGELFF. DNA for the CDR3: TGTGCCAGCAGAGCCGGGACAATGACTAGCGGGGGAGCGAACACCGGGGAGCTGTTTTTT.

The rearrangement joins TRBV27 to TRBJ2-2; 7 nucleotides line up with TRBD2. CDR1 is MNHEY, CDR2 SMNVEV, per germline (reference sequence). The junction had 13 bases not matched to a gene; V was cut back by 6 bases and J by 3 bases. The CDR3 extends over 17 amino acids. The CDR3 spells CASRRDYTSYYTGELFF. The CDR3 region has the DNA TGTGCCAGCAGACGGGACTACACCTCATATTACACCGGGGAGCTGTTTTTT.

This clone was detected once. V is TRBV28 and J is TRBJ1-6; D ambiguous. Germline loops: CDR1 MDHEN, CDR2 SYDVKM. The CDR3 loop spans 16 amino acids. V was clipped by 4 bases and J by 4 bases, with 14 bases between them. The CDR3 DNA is TGTGCCAGCAGTTCTCCCCTGGCCCAGTATAATTCACCCCTCCACTTT. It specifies CASSSPLAQYNSPLHF.

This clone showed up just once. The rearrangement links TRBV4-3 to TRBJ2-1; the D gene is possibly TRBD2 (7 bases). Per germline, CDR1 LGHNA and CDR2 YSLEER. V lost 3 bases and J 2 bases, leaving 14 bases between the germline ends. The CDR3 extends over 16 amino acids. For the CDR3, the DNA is TGCGCCAGCAGCCAGTTGAGCGGGACACCCTACAATGAGCAGTTCTTC. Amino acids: CASSQLSGTPYNEQFF.

In nucleotides, the CDR3 is TGTGCCAGCAGTGAAGGGAGTGCTGGGGCCAACGTCCTGACTTTC. Translation gives CASSEGSAGANVLTF. The chain combines TRBV6-1 with TRBJ2-6, with no clear D. Deletions cut 1 base from V and 2 bases from J, with 6 bases between. The germline gives CDR1 MNHNS, CDR2 SASEGT. CDR3 length equals 15 residues.

DNA of the CDR3: TGTGCCATCTCCCGCTCGGGGGGCGGGGGCGAGCAGTACTTC. Amino acid sequence: CAISRSGGGGEQYF. J is TRBJ2-7 and V is TRBV5-8; maybe TRBD2 (7 bases). The CDR3 is made up of 14 amino acids. CDR1 and CDR2 from the germline V gene are SGHTS and YDEGEE. Between the trimmed V and J ends, which lost 9 bases and 6 bases, there was a span of 22 bases.

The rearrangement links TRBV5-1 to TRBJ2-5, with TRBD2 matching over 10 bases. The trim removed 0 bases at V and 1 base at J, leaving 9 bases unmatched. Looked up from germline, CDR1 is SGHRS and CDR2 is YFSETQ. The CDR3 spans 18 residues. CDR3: CASSLGLAGDLLQETQYF. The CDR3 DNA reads TGCGCCAGCAGCTTGGGGCTAGCGGGGGACCTCCTCCAAGAGACCCAGTACTTC.

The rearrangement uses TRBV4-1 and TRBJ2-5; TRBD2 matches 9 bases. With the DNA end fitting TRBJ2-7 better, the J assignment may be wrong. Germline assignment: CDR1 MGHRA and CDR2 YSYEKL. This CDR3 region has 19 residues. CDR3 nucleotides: TGCGCCAGCAGCCAAGAAAGTGGGTTCCCTAGCGGGGTGGGGAACGAGCAGTACTTC. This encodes CASSQESGFPSGVGNEQYF.

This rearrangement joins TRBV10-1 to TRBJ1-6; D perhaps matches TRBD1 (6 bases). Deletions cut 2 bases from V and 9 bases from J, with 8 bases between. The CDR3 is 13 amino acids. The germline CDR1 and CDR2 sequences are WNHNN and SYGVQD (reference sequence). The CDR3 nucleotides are TGCGCCAGCAGTGAGCTCAGGGGTTCACCCCTCCACTTT. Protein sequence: CASSELRGSPLHF.

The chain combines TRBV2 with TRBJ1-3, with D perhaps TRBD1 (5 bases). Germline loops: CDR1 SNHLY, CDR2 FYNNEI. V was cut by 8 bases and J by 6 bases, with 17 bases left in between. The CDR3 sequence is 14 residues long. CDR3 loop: CASLAGRWENTIYF. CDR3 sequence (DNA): TGTGCCAGCCTCGCGGGGCGTTGGGAAAACACCATATATTTT.

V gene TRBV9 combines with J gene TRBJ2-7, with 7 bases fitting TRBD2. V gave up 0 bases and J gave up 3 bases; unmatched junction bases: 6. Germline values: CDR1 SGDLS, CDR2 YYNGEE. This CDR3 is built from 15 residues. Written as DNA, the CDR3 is TGTGCCAGCAGCGTAGAAGGGAGGGGTCACTACGAGCAGTACTTC. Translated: CASSVEGRGHYEQYF.

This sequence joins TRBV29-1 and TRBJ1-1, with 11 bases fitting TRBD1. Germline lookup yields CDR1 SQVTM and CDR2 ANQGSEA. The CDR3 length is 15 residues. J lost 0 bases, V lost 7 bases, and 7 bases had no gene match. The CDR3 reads CSARTGGGMNTEAFF. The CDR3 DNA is TGCAGCGCCCGGACAGGGGGCGGGATGAACACTGAAGCTTTCTTT.

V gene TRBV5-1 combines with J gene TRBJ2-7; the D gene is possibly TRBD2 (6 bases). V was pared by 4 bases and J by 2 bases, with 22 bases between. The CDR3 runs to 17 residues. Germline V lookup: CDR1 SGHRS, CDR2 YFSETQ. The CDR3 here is CASSEISGTSKPYEQYF. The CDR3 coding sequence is TGCGCCAGCAGCGAAATATCTGGGACTTCGAAGCCCTACGAGCAGTACTTC.

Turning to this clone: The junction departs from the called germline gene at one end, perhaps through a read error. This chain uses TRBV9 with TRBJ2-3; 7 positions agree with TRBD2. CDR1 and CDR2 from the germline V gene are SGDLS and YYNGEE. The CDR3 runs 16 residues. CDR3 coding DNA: TGTGCCAGCGGCGTCCGGGGGGTAGGGGTCACAGATACGCAGTATTTT. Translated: CASGVRGVGVTDTQYF.

The CDR3 is CASSSGQATGELFF. The DNA of the CDR3 is TGTGCCAGCAGCTCTGGACAAGCCACCGGGGAGCTGTTTTTT. This rearrangement joins TRBV7-2 to TRBJ2-2; TRBD1 is a possible D gene (5 bases). The V end was cut by 4 bases, the J end by 4 bases, with 10 bases between. CDR1 SGHTA and CDR2 FQGNSA come from the germline V gene. The CDR3 is 14 residues long.

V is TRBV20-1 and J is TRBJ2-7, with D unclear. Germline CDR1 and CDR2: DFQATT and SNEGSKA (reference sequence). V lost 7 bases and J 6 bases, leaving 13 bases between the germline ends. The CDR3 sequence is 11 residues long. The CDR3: CSVPTPSEQYF. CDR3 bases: TGCAGTGTCCCGACACCATCCGAGCAGTACTTC.

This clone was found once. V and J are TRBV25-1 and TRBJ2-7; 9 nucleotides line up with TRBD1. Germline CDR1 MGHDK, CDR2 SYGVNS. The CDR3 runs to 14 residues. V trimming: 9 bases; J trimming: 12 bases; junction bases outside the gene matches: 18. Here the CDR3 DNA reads TGTGCCAGGGATCCGGGACAGGGCGTGTCCCGGGGGTACTTC. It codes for CARDPGQGVSRGYF.

CDR3 protein: CASSSPGQGSLEQYF. The DNA for the CDR3 is TGTGCCAGCAGCTCTCCGGGACAGGGTAGTCTCGAGCAGTACTTC. The J gene is TRBJ2-7, the V gene TRBV7-2; 9 bases line up with TRBD1. This CDR3 region has 15 residues. V gave up 4 bases and J gave up 6 bases; unmatched junction bases: 10. Germline-derived CDR1 and CDR2 are SGHTA and FQGNSA.

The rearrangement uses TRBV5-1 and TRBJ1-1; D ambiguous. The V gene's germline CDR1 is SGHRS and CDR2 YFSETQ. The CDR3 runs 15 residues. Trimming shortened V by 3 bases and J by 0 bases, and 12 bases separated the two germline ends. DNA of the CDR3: TGCGCCAGCAGCTACAGCCAAACAATGAACACTGAAGCTTTCTTT. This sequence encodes CASSYSQTMNTEAFF.

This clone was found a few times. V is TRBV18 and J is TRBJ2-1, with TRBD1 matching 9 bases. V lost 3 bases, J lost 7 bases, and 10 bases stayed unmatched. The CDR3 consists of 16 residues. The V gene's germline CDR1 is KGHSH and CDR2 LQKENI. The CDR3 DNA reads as TGTGCCAGCTCACCGAGACAGGGGGGAGCGGGGAATGAGCAGTTCTTC. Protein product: CASSPRQGGAGNEQFF.

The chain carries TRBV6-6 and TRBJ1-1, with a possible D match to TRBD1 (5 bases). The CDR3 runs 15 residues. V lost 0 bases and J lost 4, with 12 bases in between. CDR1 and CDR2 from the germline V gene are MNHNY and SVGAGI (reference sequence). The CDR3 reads CASSYSTQGGTEAFF. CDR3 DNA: TGTGCCAGCAGTTACTCGACGCAGGGCGGCACTGAAGCTTTCTTT.